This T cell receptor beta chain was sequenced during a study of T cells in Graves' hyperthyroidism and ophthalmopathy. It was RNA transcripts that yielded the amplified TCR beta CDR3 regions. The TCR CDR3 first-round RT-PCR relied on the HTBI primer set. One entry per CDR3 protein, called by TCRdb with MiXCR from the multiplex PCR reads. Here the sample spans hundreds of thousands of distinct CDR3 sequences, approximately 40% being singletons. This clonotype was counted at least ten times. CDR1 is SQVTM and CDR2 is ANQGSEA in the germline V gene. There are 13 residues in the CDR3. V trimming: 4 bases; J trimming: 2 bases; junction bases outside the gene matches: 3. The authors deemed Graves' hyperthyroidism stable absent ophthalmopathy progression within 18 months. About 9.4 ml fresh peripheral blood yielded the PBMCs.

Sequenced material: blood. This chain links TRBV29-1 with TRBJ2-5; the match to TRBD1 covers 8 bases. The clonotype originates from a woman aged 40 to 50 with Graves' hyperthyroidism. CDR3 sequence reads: CSVVRQGQETQYF. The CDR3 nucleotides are TGCAGCGTTGTTCGACAGGGGCAAGAGACCCAGTACTTC.